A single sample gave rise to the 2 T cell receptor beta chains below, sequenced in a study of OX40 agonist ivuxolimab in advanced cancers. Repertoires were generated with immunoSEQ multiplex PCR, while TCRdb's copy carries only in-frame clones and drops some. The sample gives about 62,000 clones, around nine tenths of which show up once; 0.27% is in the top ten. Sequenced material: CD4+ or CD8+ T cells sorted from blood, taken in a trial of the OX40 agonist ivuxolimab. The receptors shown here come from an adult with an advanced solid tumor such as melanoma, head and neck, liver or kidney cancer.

The CDR3 DNA follows: TGTGCCAGCAGCCCAGGACAGGGGCGGCATGAAAAACTGTTTTTT. Protein sequence: CASSPGQGRHEKLFF. The V call is TRBV7-9, the J call TRBJ1-4; TRBD1 matches 9 bases. The CDR3 runs to 15 residues. CDR1 is SEHNR and CDR2 is FQNEAQ in the germline V gene (reference sequence). With 5 bases clipped from V and 6 bases from J, the junction kept 7 bases outside the gene matches.

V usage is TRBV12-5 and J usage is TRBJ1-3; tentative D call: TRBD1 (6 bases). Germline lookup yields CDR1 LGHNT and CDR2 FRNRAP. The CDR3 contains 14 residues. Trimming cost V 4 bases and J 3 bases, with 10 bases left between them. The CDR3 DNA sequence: TGTGCTAGTGGTTCCATAGGGGGTGGAAACACCATATATTTT. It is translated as CASGSIGGGNTIYF.